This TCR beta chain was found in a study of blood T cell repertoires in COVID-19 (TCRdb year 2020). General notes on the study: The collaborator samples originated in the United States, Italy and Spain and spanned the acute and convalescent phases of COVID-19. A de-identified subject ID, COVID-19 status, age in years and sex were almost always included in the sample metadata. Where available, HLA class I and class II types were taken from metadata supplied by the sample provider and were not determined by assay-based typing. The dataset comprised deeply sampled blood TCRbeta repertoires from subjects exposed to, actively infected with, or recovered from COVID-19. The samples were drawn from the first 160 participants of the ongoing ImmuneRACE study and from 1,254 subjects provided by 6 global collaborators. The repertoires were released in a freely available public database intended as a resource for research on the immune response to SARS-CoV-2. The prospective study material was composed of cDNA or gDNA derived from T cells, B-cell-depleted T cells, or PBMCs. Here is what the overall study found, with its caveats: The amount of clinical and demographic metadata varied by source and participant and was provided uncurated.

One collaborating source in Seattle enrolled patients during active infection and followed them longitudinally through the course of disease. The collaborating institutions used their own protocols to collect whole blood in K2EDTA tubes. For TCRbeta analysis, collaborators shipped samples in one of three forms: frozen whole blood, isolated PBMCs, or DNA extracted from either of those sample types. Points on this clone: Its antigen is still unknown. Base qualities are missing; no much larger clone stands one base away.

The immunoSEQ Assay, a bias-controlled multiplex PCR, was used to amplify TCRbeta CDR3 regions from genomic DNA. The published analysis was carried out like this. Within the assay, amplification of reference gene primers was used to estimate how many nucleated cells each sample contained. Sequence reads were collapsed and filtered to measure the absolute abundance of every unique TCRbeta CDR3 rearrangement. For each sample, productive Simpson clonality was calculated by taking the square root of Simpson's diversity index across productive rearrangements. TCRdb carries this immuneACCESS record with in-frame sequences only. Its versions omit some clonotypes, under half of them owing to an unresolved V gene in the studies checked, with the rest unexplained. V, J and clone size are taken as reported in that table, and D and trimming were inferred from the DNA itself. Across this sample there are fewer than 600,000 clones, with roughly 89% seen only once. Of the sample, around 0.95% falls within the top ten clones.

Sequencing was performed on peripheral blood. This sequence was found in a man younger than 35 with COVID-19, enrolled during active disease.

The CDR3 amino acid sequence is: CASSESDAGALYGYTF. The DNA sequence is TGTGCCAGCAGTGAAAGTGACGCGGGGGCACTCTATGGCTACACCTTC. The chain is made from TRBV2 and TRBJ1-2; TRBD1 is a possible D gene, resting on 6 matching bases. Taken from cysteine to phenylalanine, the CDR3 has 16 residues. Only the CDR3 DNA is retained, 48 bases long and in frame from the first base. Per the germline V gene, SNHLY is the CDR1 and FYNNEI is the CDR2. V is reduced by 2 bases and J by 4 bases, leaving a spacing of 17 bases between them. The CDR3, completed at both ends by the reference TRBV2 and TRBJ1-2 genes, gives the full variable domain EPEVTQTPSHQVTQMGQEVILRCVPISNHLYFYWYRQILGQKVEFLVSFYNNEISEKSEIFDDQFSVERPDGSNFTLKIRSTKLEDSAMYFCASSESDAGALYGYTFGSGTRLTVV.